One sample yielded the 2 T cell receptor beta chains listed below, sequenced in a study of liver allograft versus peripheral blood T cells. As for the study in general: Transplanted-liver T cell receptor repertoires were compared with recipients' peripheral blood repertoires.

TCRdb reprocessed the reads via MiXCR and lists one record per CDR3 protein. The sample lists thousands of distinct CDR3 sequences; 15% to 18% were seen once. The receptor source for this set is a human patient who had a liver transplant. Some T cells could come from the graft donor.

This sequence joins TRBV2 and TRBJ1-1; the D is unclear. This CDR3 is 12 amino acids long. From germline, CDR1 is SNHLY and CDR2 FYNNEI. V was cut by 9 bases and J by 7 bases, with 15 bases left in between. The CDR3 protein is CASLRERHEAFF. Here the CDR3 DNA reads TGTGCCAGTCTCCGGGAACGGCATGAAGCTTTCTTT.

This clonotype is medium-sized within its sample. This chain connects TRBV9 to TRBJ2-7; D gene uncertain. The V end was cut by 4 bases, the J end by 4 bases, with 9 bases between. Germline values: CDR1 SGDLS, CDR2 YYNGEE. The CDR3 is 12 residues long. CDR3 amino acids: CASSPTEYEQYF. The CDR3 coding sequence is TGTGCCAGCAGCCCCACAGAATACGAGCAGTACTTC. Filled out from reference TRBV9 and TRBJ2-7, the complete variable domain reads DSGVTQTPKHLITATGQRVTLRCSPRSGDLSVYWYQQSLDQGLQFLIQYYNGEERAKGNILERFSAQQFPDLHSELNLSSLELGDSALYFCASSPTEYEQYFGPGTRLTVT.